Listed here are 27 T cell receptor beta chains from one sample, sequenced in a study of cytomegalovirus exposure and HLA in healthy donors. This PCR relied on a set of 60 Vbeta primers and 13 Jbeta primers. This table comes from immunoSEQ multiplex PCR, and its TCRdb copy is limited to in-frame clones, with some not included. This repertoire shows 200,000 or so clones, almost 85% found once; its top ten account for around 0.26%. The sample taken for sequencing was PBMCs. These receptors were collected from a boy younger than 18 in good health and CMV-seronegative.

CDR3 nucleotides: TGTGCCAGCAGCGAGAGGGGGGGGGAAGATACGCAGTATTTT. Its protein is CASSERGGEDTQYF. The J gene is TRBJ2-3, the V gene TRBV13; perhaps TRBD2 as D (7 bases). The V end lost 5 bases, the J end lost 5 bases, and 14 bases lay between the germline ends. CDR3 length: 14 amino acids. Germline V gives CDR1 PRHDT, CDR2 FYEKMQ (reference sequence).

The chain joins TRBV7-9 to TRBJ1-3; D may be TRBD1 (6 bases). V dropped 8 bases and J dropped 0 bases, with 14 bases sitting between them. The CDR3 has 15 residues. CDR1 is SEHNR and CDR2 is FQNEAQ in the germline V gene (reference sequence). CDR3 residues: CASLKWGLSGNTIYF. Here the CDR3 DNA reads TGTGCCAGCCTAAAATGGGGGCTCTCTGGAAACACCATATATTTT.

V is TRBV29-1 and J is TRBJ2-1, with TRBD1 identical over 9 bases. The J segment lost 9 bases and the V segment lost 6 bases, leaving 12 bases of the junction unmatched. Germline V gives CDR1 SQVTM, CDR2 ANQGSEA. CDR3 size: 14 residues. The CDR3 spells CSVIRDREISEQFF. The CDR3 DNA follows: TGCAGCGTAATCCGGGACAGGGAAATAAGTGAGCAGTTCTTC.

V usage is TRBV18 and J usage is TRBJ1-4; 8 bases fit TRBD1. Per the germline V gene, CDR1 is KGHSH and CDR2 is LQKENI. The CDR3 loop spans 15 amino acids. The ends lost 2 bases at V and 8 bases at J; junction bases unmatched: 7. The CDR3 nucleotides read TGTGCCAGCTCACCATCGGGACAGGCCTTCGAAAAACTGTTTTTT. Translated, it gives CASSPSGQAFEKLFF.

The chain combines TRBV2 with TRBJ2-2, with 9 positions matching TRBD2. The germline V gene has CDR1 SNHLY and CDR2 FYNNEI. The CDR3 length is 14 residues. V lost 6 bases and J lost 6; bases outside the gene matches: 5. Here the CDR3 reads CASSASGASGELFF. DNA for the CDR3: TGTGCCAGCAGCGCTAGCGGGGCGTCCGGGGAGCTGTTTTTT.

This clone has a single count. The chain couples TRBV7-9 to TRBJ2-3, with TRBD2 matching over 10 bases. The CDR3 runs to 19 residues. V dropped 0 bases and J dropped 2; count of bases not matched to a gene: 11. Germline assignment: CDR1 SEHNR and CDR2 FQNEAQ (reference sequence). CDR3 region: CASSLAFRLTSGVTDTQYF. The CDR3 DNA reads as TGTGCCAGCAGCTTAGCCTTTCGTCTCACTAGCGGGGTCACAGATACGCAGTATTTT.

J is TRBJ1-2 and V is TRBV7-2; 7 bases line up with TRBD1. Germline V gives CDR1 SGHTA, CDR2 FQGNSA. The CDR3 is 14 residues long. The trim removed 1 base at V and 6 bases at J, leaving 5 bases unmatched. CDR3 sequence: CASSLGRDSDGYTF. CDR3 sequence (DNA): TGTGCCAGCAGCTTAGGGCGGGACAGCGATGGCTACACCTTC.

The V call is TRBV30, the J call TRBJ2-1; 8 nucleotides match TRBD2. The ends lost 3 bases at V and 12 bases at J; junction bases unmatched: 10. This CDR3 comprises 13 residues. Germline CDR1 GTSNPN, CDR2 SVGIG (reference sequence). The CDR3 DNA reads as TGTGCCTGGAGATACCGGGGGGGCGGGGGGCAGTTCTTC. As protein: CAWRYRGGGGQFF.

V is TRBV19 and J is TRBJ1-2, with D possibly being TRBD1 (5 bases). The CDR3 is made up of 15 amino acids. V was shortened by 3 bases and J by 4 bases, with 15 bases between the two germline ends. Germline V lookup: CDR1 LNHDA, CDR2 SQIVND (reference sequence). The CDR3 nucleotides are TGTGCCAGTAGTATTAGGAAGGACGACAGCTATGGCTACACCTTC. Translated, it gives CASSIRKDDSYGYTF.

The chain uses TRBV5-8 and TRBJ1-2; the D is unclear. Germline-derived CDR1 and CDR2 are SGHTS and YDEGEE. Trimming took 4 bases from V and 5 from J, leaving 12 bases between them. The CDR3 runs 13 residues. The CDR3 here is CASSGGIIYGYTF. The CDR3 bases are TGTGCCAGCAGCGGCGGGATTATATATGGCTACACCTTC.

This sequence joins TRBV7-2 and TRBJ1-4, with TRBD1 matching 8 bases. V lost 5 bases, J lost 4 bases, and 6 bases stayed unmatched. The CDR3 is 15 residues long. CDR1 and CDR2 (germline): SGHTA, FQGNSA. CDR3 DNA sequence: TGTGCCAGCAGCCTCCGGACAGGGAGTAATGAAAAACTGTTTTTT. Its protein product is CASSLRTGSNEKLFF.

The rearrangement links TRBV27 to TRBJ1-5; D ambiguous. The CDR3 consists of 15 residues. Germline V gene data show CDR1 as MNHEY and CDR2 as SMNVEV (reference sequence). V was pared by 2 bases and J by 0 bases, with 8 bases between. CDR3 protein: CASSLTGHSNQPQHF. CDR3 nucleotides: TGTGCCAGCAGTTTAACGGGTCATAGCAATCAGCCCCAGCATTTT.

The J gene is TRBJ2-3, the V gene TRBV7-8; possibly TRBD2 for D (7 bases). The CDR3 contains 16 residues. The V end was cut by 0 bases, the J end by 0 bases, with 10 bases between. Looked up from germline, CDR1 is SGHVS and CDR2 is FQNEAQ. The CDR3 region is CASSLARGLSTDTQYF. The CDR3 bases are TGTGCCAGCAGCTTAGCGCGGGGGCTTAGCACAGATACGCAGTATTTT.

The CDR3: CASGRGRNTEAFF. In DNA, the CDR3 is TGTGCCAGTGGCAGGGGTCGGAACACTGAAGCTTTCTTT. V and J are TRBV6-5 and TRBJ1-1; TRBD1 is a possible D gene (6 bases). Deletions cut 9 bases from V and 1 base from J, with 12 bases between. Germline V gene data show CDR1 as MNHEY and CDR2 as SVGAGI. The CDR3 sequence is 13 residues long.

The chain couples TRBV10-3 to TRBJ1-2; the D gene is possibly TRBD1 (5 bases). V was cut by 11 bases and J by 7 bases, with 14 bases left in between. Germline CDR1 ENHRY, CDR2 SYGVKD. This CDR3 contains 11 residues. The chain's CDR3 is CAAMRGSGYTF. CDR3 nucleotides: TGTGCCGCTATGCGGGGGAGTGGCTACACCTTC.

This clone was found once. CDR3 nucleotide sequence: TGCGCCAGCAGCCGAGAATATTACAGGGGCCGGTGGATGGATTTAGGTGAAAAACTGTTTTTT. Its protein product is CASSREYYRGRWMDLGEKLFF. The chain has TRBV4-3 and TRBJ1-4; 7 bases match TRBD1. CDR3 size: 21 residues. V shed 4 bases and J 7 bases; nucleotides not matched to a gene: 27. Germline V gene sequence: CDR1 LGHNA, CDR2 YSLEER.

This rearrangement joins TRBV15 to TRBJ1-5, with 8 bases identical to TRBD1. The germline V gene has CDR1 LNHNV and CDR2 YYDKDF (reference sequence). V was pared by 1 base and J by 5 bases, with 16 bases of the junction left unmatched. The CDR3 has 19 residues. CDR3 DNA sequence: TGTGCCACCAGCAGAGTAGAGACCCCAGTCGGGACAGGCTATCAGCCCCAGCATTTT. This translates into CATSRVETPVGTGYQPQHF.

The chain combines TRBV2 with TRBJ2-1, with TRBD2 matching over 7 bases. This CDR3 has 12 amino acids. With V trimmed by 11 bases and J by 7 bases, 8 bases remained unmatched. Germline assignment: CDR1 SNHLY and CDR2 FYNNEI. CDR3 DNA sequence: TGTGCCCAAGCGGGGCCGATGAATGAGCAGTTCTTC. Residues: CAQAGPMNEQFF.

This sequence joins TRBV6-1 and TRBJ1-2, with D uncertain. Trimming stripped 6 bases from V and 0 bases from J, with 14 bases between. The length of the CDR3 is 15 residues. CDR1 and CDR2 from the germline V gene are MNHNS and SASEGT. As DNA, the CDR3 is TGTGCCAGCAGGGGAGAGAACCCCACTAACTATGGCTACACCTTC. Translation gives CASRGENPTNYGYTF.

This clone was counted only a few times. This chain joins TRBV11-3 and TRBJ2-2, with 8 bases that match TRBD2. The CDR3 has 13 amino acids. The J segment lost 6 bases and the V segment lost 5 bases, leaving 2 bases of the junction unmatched. The germline CDR1 and CDR2 sequences are SGHNT and YENEEA. Here the CDR3 reads CASSVSGAGELFF. In nucleotides, the CDR3 is TGTGCCAGCAGCGTTAGCGGGGCCGGGGAGCTGTTTTTT.

A few counts support this clone. This rearrangement joins TRBV13 to TRBJ1-1; D is ambiguous. The CDR3 covers 11 residues. Trimming removed 2 bases at V and 7 bases at J, with 5 bases between. Per the germline V gene, CDR1 is PRHDT and CDR2 is FYEKMQ (reference sequence). CDR3 amino acids: CASSLTSEAFF. In DNA, the CDR3 is TGTGCCAGCAGCTTAACCAGTGAAGCTTTCTTT.

The V gene is TRBV29-1, the J gene TRBJ1-1; D possibly corresponds to TRBD1 (5 bases). The germline V gene encodes CDR1 SQVTM and CDR2 ANQGSEA. The V gene lost 5 bases and the J gene lost 9 bases, with 13 bases spanning the gap. The CDR3 runs 11 residues. CDR3 DNA: TGCAGCGTTTTTGCGACAGAGAAAGCTTTCTTT. This translates into CSVFATEKAFF.

The rearrangement links TRBV2 to TRBJ2-7; tentatively, D is TRBD2 (6 bases). This CDR3 is 15 amino acids long. Trimming cost V 7 bases and J 2 bases, with 18 bases left between them. CDR1 is SNHLY, CDR2 FYNNEI, per germline. The CDR3: CASNPGTSTTYEQYF. The CDR3 nucleotides are TGTGCCAGCAACCCCGGGACTTCTACCACCTACGAGCAGTACTTC.

This sequence joins TRBV6-6 and TRBJ1-1, with 9 bases fitting TRBD1. The CDR3 is 15 amino acids. The germline V gene has CDR1 MNHNY and CDR2 SVGAGI (reference sequence). Losses at the gene ends were 7 bases for V and 5 bases for J; bases not matched to a gene: 11. In DNA form, the CDR3 reads TGTGCCAGCACCGAGATGCTAGACAGGGGGACTGAAGCTTTCTTT. Translation gives CASTEMLDRGTEAFF.

The chain links TRBV10-3 to TRBJ1-6; unclear D gene. This CDR3 has 13 residues. The germline V gene encodes CDR1 ENHRY and CDR2 SYGVKD. Trimming removed 6 bases from V and 8 bases from J, with 11 bases in between. The CDR3 is CAIREVGDSPLHF. For the CDR3, the DNA is TGTGCCATCAGGGAGGTGGGCGATTCACCCCTCCACTTT.

The rearrangement links TRBV9 to TRBJ2-7; 13 bases are a match to TRBD2. Trimming took 0 bases from V and 4 from J; bases not matched to a gene: 4. Germline values: CDR1 SGDLS, CDR2 YYNGEE. The CDR3 sequence is 16 residues long. The CDR3 loop is CASSVGTSGSLYEQYF. DNA for the CDR3: TGTGCCAGCAGCGTAGGGACTAGCGGGAGTCTGTACGAGCAGTACTTC. Drawing the rest from reference TRBV9 and TRBJ2-7, the complete variable domain is DSGVTQTPKHLITATGQRVTLRCSPRSGDLSVYWYQQSLDQGLQFLIQYYNGEERAKGNILERFSAQQFPDLHSELNLSSLELGDSALYFCASSVGTSGSLYEQYFGPGTRLTVT.

The count of this clone is one. CDR3 bases: TGTGCCAGCGCAAAGGACAGGGCAACTATCGGCTATGGCTACACCTTC. Translated: CASAKDRATIGYGYTF. The V call is TRBV7-9, the J call TRBJ1-2; 8 nucleotides match TRBD1. Germline lookup yields CDR1 SEHNR and CDR2 FQNEAQ (reference sequence). Trimming took 8 bases from V and 4 from J; bases not matched to a gene: 15. CDR3 length: 16 amino acids. Full variable domain (outside the CDR3, taken from reference TRBV7-9 and TRBJ1-2): DTGVSQNPRHKITKRGQNVTFRCDPISEHNRLYWYRQTLGQGPEFLTYFQNEAQLEKSRLLSDRFSAERPKGSFSTLEIQRTEQGDSAMYLCASAKDRATIGYGYTFGSGTRLTVV.